This TCR beta chain comes out of a study of cytomegalovirus exposure and HLA in healthy donors. This clone was seen once. As yet, its antigen is unknown. General observations from the study: In an earlier analysis, most TCR beta V segments were productive about 87% or about 30% of the time. Common viral pathogens seemed, in a later analysis, to connect with several of the most significant clusters. Looking again later, the authors saw that most CMV-associated TCR beta chains seemed HLA-restricted.

Researchers ran the PCR with 60 Vbeta and 13 Jbeta primers. Some clones are missing from TCRdb's copy, which holds only in-frame ones; the method was immunoSEQ multiplex PCR. The table lists roughly 230,000 clones, around 90% of them singletons, with 1.7% in the top ten. The sequenced material came from PBMCs. The clonotype comes from a girl aged 2-10 years in good health and CMV-seronegative.

CDR3 sequence reads: CASSYRRTDPYNEQFF. CDR3 sequence (DNA): TGTGCCAGCAGTTATAGGCGAACAGATCCCTACAATGAGCAGTTCTTC. This chain connects TRBV6-5 to TRBJ2-1; D call uncertain. Germline-derived CDR1 and CDR2 are MNHEY and SVGAGI. The CDR3 loop spans 16 amino acids. With 3 bases removed from V and 2 bases from J, the gap between germline ends came to 14 bases.